The rows below give T cell receptor beta chains drawn from one sample of a study of long-term antiretroviral therapy in people with HIV. Clones were sequenced by immunoSEQ multiplex PCR, and TCRdb holds only the in-frame ones, with some missing. This sample has 30,000 or so clones, with 97% found just once. The specimen was unsorted PBMCs, collected 7.6 years after starting antiretroviral therapy. All receptors come from a man aged 25 to 40 with HIV. CDR3s include the opening cysteine and the closing phenylalanine or tryptophan. Each record gives: D gene, clone size, V gene, J gene, CDR3 DNA, CDR3 protein. A D gene is named only where the DNA matches it firmly. Size values are once, few and many counts, or a class for expanded clones, and some rows have none.

-	-	TRBV15	TRBJ2-2	TGTGCCACCAGCAGAGTCCGGGGGGCTAGCACCGGGGAGCTGTTTTTT	CATSRVRGASTGELFF
-	-	TRBV11-2	TRBJ2-7	TGTGCCAGCAGCTTAGCTTCCCGTTACGAGCAGTACTTC	CASSLASRYEQYF
-	-	TRBV7-7	TRBJ1-1	TGTGCTAGCAGCTTAGGAGATAACACTGAAGCTTTCTTT	CASSLGDNTEAFF
TRBD1	-	TRBV7-2	TRBJ1-1	TGTGCCAGCAGCTTAGGAACCCCGGGACAGGGCGGGAACACTGAAGCTTTCTTT	CASSLGTPGQGGNTEAFF
TRBD1	-	TRBV6-1	TRBJ1-4	TGTGCCAGCAGCCATAACAGGGGGCGCGATGAAAAACTGTTTTTT	CASSHNRGRDEKLFF
TRBD2	-	TRBV6-6	TRBJ2-5	TGTGCCAGCAGCACACTCGGGGGGGCCTCAGAGACCCAGTACTTC	CASSTLGGASETQYF
-	-	TRBV4-1	TRBJ2-3	TGCGCCAGCAGCCGCCCCCCTAGGAACAGGGTCTACGATACGCAGTATTTT	CASSRPPRNRVYDTQYF
-	-	TRBV9	TRBJ2-7	TGTGCCAGCAGCGTAGAGGGACTTTCCTACGAGCAGTACTTC	CASSVEGLSYEQYF
-	-	TRBV19	TRBJ2-3	TGTGCCAGTAGTACCCGCCGACAGGCGATTAGCACAGATACGCAGTATTTT	CASSTRRQAISTDTQYF
-	-	TRBV18	TRBJ1-6	TGTGCCAGCTCACCACCCCTCCCCGGGCGGGTTGATTCACCCCTCCACTTT	CASSPPLPGRVDSPLHF
TRBD1	-	TRBV4-1	TRBJ2-7	TGCGCCAGCAGCCAGGGACAGGGGGGCACCTACGAGCAGTACTTC	CASSQGQGGTYEQYF
-	once	TRBV9	TRBJ2-2	TGTGCCAGCAGCTTTCGCACCGGGGAGCTGTTTTTT	CASSFRTGELFF
TRBD1	-	TRBV6-5	TRBJ1-1	TGTGCCAGCAGTCCACAGGGGAGGGAAGCTTTCTTT	CASSPQGREAFF
TRBD2	once	TRBV11-2	TRBJ2-1	TGTGCCAGCAGCTTACGGGGGGGGCATGAGCAGTTCTTC	CASSLRGGHEQFF
TRBD2	-	TRBV19	TRBJ2-2	TGTGCCAGTAGTATCTTCGCGGGGGAAACTGATTCCGGGGAGCTGTTTTTT	CASSIFAGETDSGELFF
-	-	TRBV11-1	TRBJ2-1	TGTGCCAGCAGCTTGTCGCAGGACTGGAGCTACAATGAGCAGTTCTTC	CASSLSQDWSYNEQFF
TRBD2	-	TRBV10-3	TRBJ2-7	TGTGCCATCAGTGAAAGGACTAGCGGAATTTCCTACGAGCAGTACTTC	CAISERTSGISYEQYF
-	-	TRBV5-4	TRBJ2-7	TGTGCCAGCAGATTGAGGGGAGATTACGAGCAGTACTTC	CASRLRGDYEQYF
TRBD2	-	TRBV6-6	TRBJ2-1	TGTGCCAGCAGTCCGACTAGCGGGGGGTACAATGAGCAGTTCTTC	CASSPTSGGYNEQFF
-	-	TRBV6-6	TRBJ2-6	TGTGCCAGCAGTTACGGCAGGCCCTCTGGGGCCAACGTCCTGACTTTC	CASSYGRPSGANVLTF
-	few	TRBV7-7	TRBJ2-7	TGTGCTAGCAGCTTATCTTCGGGATCTGACGAGCAGTACTTC	CASSLSSGSDEQYF
-	-	TRBV30	TRBJ1-5	TGTGCCTGGAGTGAAATCGGGGGAAGCAATCAGCCCCAGCATTTT	CAWSEIGGSNQPQHF